Presented here are 10 T cell receptor beta chains from one specimen sequenced in a study of cytomegalovirus exposure and HLA in healthy donors. 60 Vbeta and 13 Jbeta primers were used in PCR. Profiled with immunoSEQ multiplex PCR; TCRdb holds only in-frame clones, not every one. This table has 100,000 to 150,000 clones, about 76% appearing once. Material: PBMCs. Receptor source: a woman aged 55-70 years in good health and CMV-seropositive.

The chain uses TRBV30 and TRBJ1-2; 8 nucleotides align to TRBD1. V was clipped by 3 bases and J by 4 bases; unmatched bases: 10. Germline V gives CDR1 GTSNPN, CDR2 SVGIG (reference sequence). The CDR3 spans 15 residues. The CDR3 spells CAWSTAGGGSYGYTF. DNA of the CDR3: TGTGCCTGGAGCACAGCAGGGGGCGGAAGCTATGGCTACACCTTC.

The chain is built from TRBV6-5 and TRBJ1-5; no firm D call. The V gene lost 9 bases and the J gene lost 1 base, with 10 bases spanning the gap. This CDR3 region has 13 residues. In germline, CDR1 is MNHEY, CDR2 SVGAGI. As DNA, the CDR3 is TGTGCCAGGTCCTGGGCCAGCAATCAGCCCCAGCATTTT. Protein: CARSWASNQPQHF.

V and J are TRBV6-5 and TRBJ1-5; 7 bases align to TRBD1. This CDR3 spans 13 amino acids. The germline V gene encodes CDR1 MNHEY and CDR2 SVGAGI. V trimming: 6 bases; J trimming: 7 bases; junction bases outside the gene matches: 6. The CDR3 is CASSPQGEQPQHF. DNA of the CDR3: TGTGCCAGCAGCCCCCAGGGGGAACAGCCCCAGCATTTT.

The chain couples TRBV7-2 to TRBJ2-7, with 8 bases that match TRBD2. J lost 2 bases, V lost 1 base, and 4 bases had no gene match. The CDR3 covers 15 residues. The V gene's germline CDR1 is SGHTA and CDR2 FQGNSA. CDR3 amino acids: CASSLGLRGAYEQYF. The CDR3 DNA follows: TGTGCCAGCAGCTTAGGGTTGCGGGGGGCCTACGAGCAGTACTTC.

The gene calls are TRBV27 and TRBJ2-7, with TRBD1 matching 10 bases. This CDR3 has 14 amino acids. Germline V lookup: CDR1 MNHEY, CDR2 SMNVEV (reference sequence). V trimming: 4 bases; J trimming: 2 bases; junction bases outside the gene matches: 2. In DNA, the CDR3 is TGTGCCAGCAGTTGGGGACAGGGGACCTACGAGCAGTACTTC. This sequence encodes CASSWGQGTYEQYF.

The chain recombines TRBV6-4 with TRBJ1-6; 7 bases line up with TRBD1. The CDR3 contains 14 residues. V trimming: 6 bases; J trimming: 6 bases; junction bases outside the gene matches: 5. Germline CDR1 is MRHNA and CDR2 is SNTAGT. The CDR3 reads CASRTGTANSPLHF. In nucleotides, the CDR3 is TGTGCCAGCAGAACTGGGACAGCTAATTCACCCCTCCACTTT.

The chain recombines TRBV5-6 with TRBJ2-1; 10 bases line up with TRBD1. The CDR3 loop spans 17 amino acids. V shed 0 bases and J 5 bases; nucleotides not matched to a gene: 8. Germline V CDR1 and CDR2: SGHDT, YYEEEE. The CDR3 sequence: CASSLATGGFLHNEQFF. CDR3 DNA sequence: TGTGCCAGCAGCTTGGCGACAGGGGGCTTTTTACACAATGAGCAGTTCTTC. Filled out from reference TRBV5-6 and TRBJ2-1, the complete variable domain reads DAGVTQSPTHLIKTRGQQVTLRCSPKSGHDTVSWYQQALGQGPQFIFQYYEEEERQRGNFPDRFSGHQFPNYSSELNVNALLLGDSALYLCASSLATGGFLHNEQFFGPGTRLTVL.

V gene TRBV19 combines with J gene TRBJ1-6, with 8 nucleotides matching TRBD1. Trimming cost V 8 bases and J 6 bases; bases outside gene matches: 9. This CDR3 spans 15 amino acids. CDR1 is LNHDA, CDR2 SQIVND, per germline (reference sequence). The CDR3 reads CASSSWTGLNSPLHF. The DNA for the CDR3 is TGTGCCAGTTCTTCCTGGACAGGGCTTAATTCACCCCTCCACTTT.

About this clone: An end of the junction does not agree with germline; a read error may underlie this. This sample also contains other DNA sequences that code for the same CDR3. The chain carries TRBV2 and TRBJ1-6; TRBD1 might be the D (6 bases). This CDR3 region has 14 residues. CDR1 is SNHLY, CDR2 FYNNEI, per germline. CDR3 sequence (DNA): TGTGCCAGCAGTCCGGGGGGGCGAAATTCGCCCCTCCACTTT. Its translation: CASSPGGRNSPLHF. The full variable domain, rest sourced from reference TRBV2 and TRBJ1-6, is EPEVTQTPSHQVTQMGQEVILRCVPISNHLYFYWYRQILGQKVEFLVSFYNNEISEKSEIFDDQFSVERPDGSNFTLKIRSTKLEDSAMYFCASSPGGRNSPLHFGNGTRLTVT.

This chain uses TRBV5-4 with TRBJ1-1; 7 bases match TRBD1. CDR1 and CDR2 (germline): SGHNT, YYREEE (reference sequence). V was pared by 4 bases and J by 8 bases, with 5 bases of the junction left unmatched. CDR3 length: 12 residues. The CDR3: CASSQGQTEAFF. As DNA, the CDR3 is TGTGCCAGCAGCCAGGGACAGACCGAAGCTTTCTTT. The full variable domain, rest sourced from reference TRBV5-4 and TRBJ1-1, is ETGVTQSPTHLIKTRGQQVTLRCSSQSGHNTVSWYQQALGQGPQFIFQYYREEENGRGNFPPRFSGLQFPNYSSELNVNALELDDSALYLCASSQGQTEAFFGQGTRLTVV.